These T cell receptor beta chains were read from a single sample in a study of T cell responses to AZD1222 COVID-19 vaccine. Assay: immunoSEQ multiplex PCR; the TCRdb copy retains only in-frame clones and omits some. The data show 95,000 to 150,000 clones, around 89% seen once. The sample was peripheral blood, taken on day 0 of MenACWY control vaccination. These receptors all stem from an adult in good health. Each CDR3 is given with its conserved first and last residue. D genes are given only for firm matches. Clone size, where shown, is once, few, many, or a class for clones that have expanded.

v_call	d_call	clone_size	j_call	cdr3_aa	cdr3_nt
TRBV6-5	.	.	TRBJ2-3	CASSYSNPSTDTQYF	TGTGCCAGCAGTTACAGCAATCCCTCCACAGATACGCAGTATTTT
TRBV2	TRBD2	.	TRBJ2-3	CASSVPYPPTSAPTDTQYF	TGTGCCAGCAGTGTCCCCTACCCCCCCACTAGCGCCCCCACAGATACGCAGTATTTT
TRBV11-2	TRBD1	once	TRBJ2-7	CASSFDRGSYEQYF	TGTGCCAGCAGCTTCGACAGGGGCTCCTACGAGCAGTACTTC
TRBV27	.	.	TRBJ1-4	CASSLSGSLEKLFF	TGTGCCAGCAGTTTATCAGGGTCCCTTGAAAAACTGTTTTTT
TRBV7-3	.	.	TRBJ2-2	CASSLGGFTNTGELFF	TGTGCCAGCAGCTTAGGAGGATTCACGAACACCGGGGAGCTGTTTTTT
TRBV25-1	.	once	TRBJ2-7	CASSELGYEQYF	TGTGCCAGCAGTGAATTGGGGTACGAGCAGTACTTC
TRBV5-5	TRBD1	few	TRBJ1-5	CASSWEDRAGQPQHF	TGTGCCAGCAGCTGGGAGGACAGGGCAGGTCAGCCCCAGCATTTT
TRBV12-5	.	.	TRBJ1-4	CASGSPFTEKLFF	TGTGCTAGTGGTTCCCCTTTTACTGAAAAACTGTTTTTT
TRBV6-1	.	.	TRBJ1-4	CASSEVSGAGEKLFF	TGTGCCAGCAGTGAAGTATCAGGGGCGGGAGAAAAACTGTTTTTT
TRBV24-1	TRBD1	.	TRBJ2-3	CATSDSIDRETDTQYF	TGTGCCACCAGTGATTCCATCGACAGGGAAACAGATACGCAGTATTTT
TRBV3-1/TRBV3-2	TRBD1	.	TRBJ1-1	CASSPQRTGGTEAFF	TGTGCCAGCAGCCCTCAAAGGACAGGTGGCACTGAAGCTTTCTTT
TRBV5-4	.	few	TRBJ2-5	CASSAQETQYF	TGTGCCAGCAGCGCACAAGAGACCCAGTACTTC
TRBV5-4	TRBD1	.	TRBJ2-7	CASSSNRDRVNEQYF	TGTGCCAGCAGTTCAAACCGGGACAGGGTCAACGAGCAGTACTTC
TRBV27	.	.	TRBJ1-1	CASSLEFYAEAFF	TGTGCCAGCAGTTTAGAGTTTTACGCTGAAGCTTTCTTT
TRBV18	TRBD2	.	TRBJ2-1	CASSQELAGFYNEQFF	TGTGCCAGCTCACAGGAACTAGCGGGGTTCTACAATGAGCAGTTCTTC
TRBV5-8	.	.	TRBJ2-7	CASSAYRDGRQQYF	TGTGCCAGCAGCGCGTACCGGGACGGCCGCCAGCAGTACTTC
TRBV6-5	TRBD2	.	TRBJ2-1	CASSYPGLNEFF	TGTGCCAGCAGTTACCCGGGACTAAATGAGTTCTTC
TRBV6-6	.	.	TRBJ2-2	CASSSRRIENTGELFF	TGTGCCAGCAGTTCCCGACGGATAGAGAACACCGGGGAGCTGTTTTTT